The rows below give T cell receptor beta chains drawn from one sample of a study of T cell repertoires in cytomegalovirus infection. TCRdb re-derived calls from the reads in MiXCR, one entry per CDR3 protein. Among fewer than 550,000 distinct CDR3 sequences, around 27% were seen once, and the ten largest hold around 14%. Material for sequencing was PBMCs. The receptors derive from a human donor in good health (CMV status not recorded). Some clones in this sample may be carry-over from other donors' samples. CDR3s include the opening cysteine and the closing phenylalanine or tryptophan. D genes are given only for firm matches. Rows give clone size only sometimes, using once, few, many, or a class for an expanded clone.

-	TRBV6-2/TRBV6-3	-	TRBJ2-1	CASSYVVEEQFF	TGTGCCAGCAGTTACGTGGTGGAGGAGCAGTTCTTC
few	TRBV19	TRBD2	TRBJ2-1	CASTQTGLAAYNEQFF	TGTGCCAGTACCCAGACGGGACTAGCGGCCTACAATGAGCAGTTCTTC
-	TRBV6-1	TRBD2	TRBJ2-4	CASTDYAGGPFQKNIQYF	TGTGCCAGCACCGACTACGCGGGAGGGCCTTTTCAGAAAAACATTCAGTACTTC
few	TRBV15	TRBD2	TRBJ2-3	CATSRDGASGRMTDTQYF	TGTGCCACCAGCAGAGATGGAGCTAGCGGGAGGATGACAGATACGCAGTATTTT
many	TRBV27	TRBD2	TRBJ2-1	CASSSLAGVPAYNEQFF	TGTGCCAGCAGTTCCCTAGCGGGAGTACCCGCCTACAATGAGCAGTTCTTC
-	TRBV5-3	-	TRBJ2-4	CARSSLWGAGLNIQYF	TGTGCCAGAAGCTCCCTGTGGGGGGCGGGCCTAAACATTCAGTACTTC
-	TRBV9	-	TRBJ2-7	CASSADYRTYEQYF	TGTGCCAGCAGCGCGGACTACCGAACCTACGAGCAGTACTTC
-	TRBV20-1	TRBD2	TRBJ2-7	CSAVRRGRGYNEQYF	TGCAGTGCCGTCCGCCGCGGGAGGGGGTACAACGAGCAGTACTTC
-	TRBV6-5	TRBD1	TRBJ1-6	CASSYSPGQGLTPLHF	TGTGCCAGCAGTTACTCGCCGGGACAGGGTTTGACACCCCTCCACTTT
-	TRBV29-1	-	TRBJ1-1	CSVFGGTEAFF	TGCAGCGTGTTTGGGGGCACTGAAGCTTTCTTT
many	TRBV12-3/TRBV12-4	TRBD1	TRBJ1-3	CASSKDRGPSPGNTIYF	TGTGCCAGCAGCAAAGACAGGGGGCCATCCCCCGGAAACACCATATATTTT
few	TRBV7-2	-	TRBJ1-3	CASSLKLDPKTWGNTIYF	TGTGCCAGCAGCTTAAAGCTTGACCCGAAAACGTGGGGAAACACCATATATTTT
few	TRBV2	-	TRBJ1-2	CASIWKGNGYGYTF	TGTGCCAGCATATGGAAGGGAAATGGGTATGGCTACACCTTC
-	TRBV11-2	-	TRBJ2-5	CASSPRGGSQDSQYF	TGTGCCAGCAGCCCAAGAGGGGGTAGCCAAGATTCCCAGTACTTC
many	TRBV7-2	-	TRBJ1-1	CASSLSQGPPNTEAFF	TGTGCCAGCAGCTTAAGCCAGGGACCCCCGAACACTGAAGCTTTCTTT
-	TRBV6-6	TRBD2	TRBJ2-7	CASSYGLAGASLQRSYEQYF	TGTGCCAGCAGTTACGGACTAGCGGGAGCTTCGCTTCAAAGGTCCTACGAGCAGTACTTC
-	TRBV7-9	TRBD1	TRBJ1-4	CASSDGQGLTNEKLFF	TGTGCCAGCAGTGATGGACAGGGTCTGACTAATGAAAAACTGTTTTTT
-	TRBV28	TRBD1	TRBJ2-4	CASSRSDPGQGEYF	TGTGCCAGCAGTAGGAGCGACCCGGGACAGGGGGAGTACTTC
-	TRBV20-1	-	TRBJ2-3	CSARGASADTQYF	TGCAGTGCTAGAGGAGCTAGCGCAGATACGCAGTATTTT
-	TRBV29-1	-	TRBJ2-7	CSVELQSYEQYF	TGCAGCGTTGAACTGCAATCCTACGAGCAGTACTTC
-	TRBV19	-	TRBJ1-2	CASMGPQSYGYTF	TGTGCCAGTATGGGCCCACAGAGCTATGGCTACACCTTC
few	TRBV6-1	-	TRBJ1-6	CASSGLLTTRNSPLHF	TGTGCCAGCAGTGGACTTTTGACCACCCGCAATTCACCCCTCCACTTT
-	TRBV7-6	-	TRBJ2-7	CALKRGVGLDEQYF	TGTGCCCTAAAAAGAGGGGTGGGATTGGACGAGCAGTACTTC
-	TRBV7-2	TRBD2	TRBJ2-1	CASFRASGRADNEQFF	TGTGCCAGCTTCAGGGCTAGCGGGAGGGCCGATAATGAGCAGTTCTTC
many	TRBV7-2	-	TRBJ2-1	CASSLGSDSSYNEQFF	TGTGCCAGCAGCTTAGGCAGCGATAGCTCCTACAATGAGCAGTTCTTC
many	TRBV12-3/TRBV12-4	TRBD1	TRBJ2-7	CASRYRGSYEQYF	TGTGCCAGCAGATACAGGGGGTCCTACGAGCAGTACTTC